The 9 T cell receptor beta chains reported below all come from one sample, sequenced in a study of blood T cell repertoires in COVID-19. Here immunoSEQ multiplex PCR was the method, and the copy in TCRdb shows in-frame clones only, minus some. The sample lists about 130,000 clones, roughly 90% occurring once. The sample taken for sequencing was PBMCs or T cells enriched from blood (not recorded which). The receptors derive from a man aged 45-65 years who had recovered from COVID-19.

This clone has just a few counts. This chain joins TRBV9 and TRBJ2-3; perhaps TRBD2 as D (6 bases). Germline V gives CDR1 SGDLS, CDR2 YYNGEE. V lost 0 bases, J lost 3 bases, and 23 bases lay in between. The CDR3 runs 19 residues. The CDR3 loop reads CASSVVSLAGAGRTDTQYF. The CDR3 DNA is TGTGCCAGCAGCGTAGTCTCCCTGGCCGGGGCGGGGAGAACAGATACGCAGTATTTT.

This CDR3 is CASSQYRGYDSNQPQHF. CDR3 DNA sequence: TGCGCCAGCAGCCAATACAGGGGATACGATAGCAATCAGCCCCAGCATTTT. The gene calls are TRBV4-3 and TRBJ1-5; 7 bases fit TRBD1. The CDR3 runs to 17 residues. Germline V gene lookup returns CDR1 LGHNA and CDR2 YSLEER. V lost 2 bases and J lost 0; bases outside the gene matches: 7.

J is TRBJ1-1 and V is TRBV5-4; D is undetermined. CDR1 and CDR2 from the germline V gene are SGHNT and YYREEE (reference sequence). Deletions cut 2 bases from V and 8 bases from J, with 10 bases between. This CDR3 has 12 amino acids. The CDR3 DNA reads as TGTGCCAGCAGCTTCGTTCGGTCCGAAGCTTTCTTT. Translated, it gives CASSFVRSEAFF. Drawing the rest from reference TRBV5-4 and TRBJ1-1, the complete variable domain is ETGVTQSPTHLIKTRGQQVTLRCSSQSGHNTVSWYQQALGQGPQFIFQYYREEENGRGNFPPRFSGLQFPNYSSELNVNALELDDSALYLCASSFVRSEAFFGQGTRLTVV.

This clone came up once. The J gene is TRBJ2-5, the V gene TRBV7-9; 12 bases align to TRBD2. There are 16 residues in the CDR3. J lost 8 bases, V lost 5 bases, and 12 bases had no gene match. In germline, CDR1 is SEHNR, CDR2 FQNEAQ (reference sequence). CDR3 in DNA: TGTGCCAGCAGCCCCAATACCGGGACTAGCGGGCCCACCCAGTACTTC. Translated, it gives CASSPNTGTSGPTQYF.

The table lists this clone with a count of one. The V gene is TRBV4-3, the J gene TRBJ1-5, with D maybe TRBD1 (6 bases). Germline lookup yields CDR1 LGHNA and CDR2 YSLEER. This CDR3 is built from 15 residues. Trimming removed 6 bases from V and 7 bases from J, with 19 bases in between. CDR3 sequence (DNA): TGCGCCAGCAGTCCACAGGGCCTTATTGGGCAGCCCCAGCATTTT. Translation: CASSPQGLIGQPQHF.

The V call is TRBV7-2, the J call TRBJ1-1; perhaps TRBD1 as D (5 bases). The germline CDR1 and CDR2 sequences are SGHTA and FQGNSA. The V gene lost 5 bases and the J gene lost 1 base, with 14 bases spanning the gap. This CDR3 contains 15 residues. Here the CDR3 reads CASSPGPRANTEAFF. CDR3 bases: TGTGCCAGCAGCCCAGGGCCCCGGGCGAACACTGAAGCTTTCTTT. Full variable domain (remainder filled in from reference TRBV7-2 and TRBJ1-1): GAGVSQSPSNKVTEKGKDVELRCDPISGHTALYWYRQSLGQGLEFLIYFQGNSAPDKSGLPSDRFSAERTGGSVSTLTIQRTQQEDSAVYLCASSPGPRANTEAFFGQGTRLTVV.

The J gene is TRBJ2-1, the V gene TRBV15; TRBD2 agrees at 11 bases. Germline assignment: CDR1 LNHNV and CDR2 YYDKDF (reference sequence). V lost 1 base to trimming and J lost 2 bases; unmatched junction nucleotides: 4. CDR3 length equals 17 residues. The CDR3 sequence: CATSRGGTSGAYNEQFF. Here the CDR3 DNA reads TGTGCCACCAGCAGAGGCGGGACTAGCGGAGCCTACAATGAGCAGTTCTTC.

The chain recombines TRBV9 with TRBJ2-5, with D tentatively TRBD2 (6 bases). Trimming pared 0 bases from V and 11 bases from J, leaving 20 bases between. The CDR3 totals 15 residues. Germline V gene data show CDR1 as SGDLS and CDR2 as YYNGEE. The chain's CDR3 is CASSVGGGAHSIQYF. The CDR3 nucleotides are TGTGCCAGCAGCGTAGGAGGAGGGGCGCACAGCATACAGTACTTC.

The CDR3 coding sequence is TGCGCCAGCAGCCCAAGGACAGGGGGCGAGTTTGGGGCCAACGTCCTGACTTTC. Translating gives CASSPRTGGEFGANVLTF. The chain uses TRBV5-1 and TRBJ2-6; TRBD1 matches 11 bases. CDR3 length: 18 residues. Germline values: CDR1 SGHRS, CDR2 YFSETQ. The J segment lost 3 bases and the V segment lost 4 bases, leaving 9 bases of the junction unmatched.